What follows is one T cell receptor beta chain and its context. Its antigen is undetermined. This sample is drawn from a study of cytomegalovirus exposure and HLA in healthy donors. Findings and caveats of the study: Association of approximately 18,000 TCR beta sequences with HLA alleles was found at 0.05 false discovery rate in a later analysis. Cytomegalovirus association was listed for about 160 TCR beta chains. One cluster of highly shared sequence variants probably arose as a sequencing artifact.

The primer mix had 60 Vbeta and 13 Jbeta primers. Profiling relied on immunoSEQ multiplex PCR, and the TCRdb table lists in-frame clones only, not all of them. Of 180,000 or so clones in the sample, around 80% were seen once. Germline CDR1 is SGDLS and CDR2 is YYNGEE. The CDR3 runs 17 residues. The V and J ends lost 3 bases and 0 bases, in that order; junction bases with no gene match: 8. The sequence was obtained from a woman between 25 and 40 years old in good health and CMV-seropositive. This chain links TRBV9 with TRBJ1-2, with TRBD1 matching 10 bases. Sequenced input: PBMCs. CDR3 sequence reads: CASSARQGANPNYGYTF. The CDR3 coding sequence is TGTGCCAGCAGCGCTCGACAGGGGGCAAATCCTAACTATGGCTACACCTTC.